This T cell receptor (beta chain) was retrieved from a study of T cells in Graves' hyperthyroidism and ophthalmopathy. Study overall: Upon initial diagnosis and before any treatment, peripheral blood was collected.

Germline V gives CDR1 KGHSH, CDR2 LQKENI. This CDR3 spans 19 amino acids. The V gene lost 2 bases and the J gene lost 7 bases, with 30 bases spanning the gap. Hyperthyroidism had been newly diagnosed in patients aged 18 to 65, and its duration was under 2 months. The study based diagnoses on clinical symptoms, serum thyroxine and TRAb, thyroid ultrasound and orbital computed tomography. TCR beta CDR3 sequences were amplified from RNA transcripts. Initially, a first-round RT-PCR of the TCR CDR3 employed the HTBI primer set. TCRdb fed the multiplex PCR reads into MiXCR, producing one record per CDR3 protein. The sample holds a few hundred thousand distinct CDR3 sequences, about 15% seen once.

This sequence joins TRBV18 and TRBJ2-7; maybe TRBD1 (7 bases). Sequences were obtained from blood. The receptor was isolated from a woman aged 25 to 39 with Graves' hyperthyroidism. The CDR3 DNA reads TGTGCCAGCTCACCAGGACTCGTGTTTTGGGCAGGGGGGATGAGGGAGCAGTACTTC. Protein: CASSPGLVFWAGGMREQYF.